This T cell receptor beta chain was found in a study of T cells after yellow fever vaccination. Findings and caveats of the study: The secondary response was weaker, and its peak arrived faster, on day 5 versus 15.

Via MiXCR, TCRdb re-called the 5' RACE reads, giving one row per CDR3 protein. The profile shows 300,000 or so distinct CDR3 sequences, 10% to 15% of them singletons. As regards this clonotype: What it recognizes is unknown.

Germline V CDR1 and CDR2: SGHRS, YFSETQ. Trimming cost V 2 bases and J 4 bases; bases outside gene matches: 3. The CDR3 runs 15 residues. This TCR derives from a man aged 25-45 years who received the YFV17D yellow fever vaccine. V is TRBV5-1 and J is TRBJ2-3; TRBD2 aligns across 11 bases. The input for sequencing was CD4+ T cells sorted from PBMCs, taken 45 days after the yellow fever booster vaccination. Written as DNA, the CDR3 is TGCGCCAGCAGCTTCGTAGCGGGAGGGGCAGATACGCAGTATTTT. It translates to CASSFVAGGADTQYF.